This is a list of T cell receptor beta chains from one sample in a study of blood T cell repertoires in COVID-19. This table comes from immunoSEQ multiplex PCR, and its TCRdb copy is limited to in-frame clones, with some not included. The sample holds 250,000 to 350,000 clones, about 85% seen once. The specimen was PBMCs or T cells enriched from blood (not recorded which). These receptors came from a woman between 45 and 60 years old who had recovered from COVID-19. CDR3s include the opening cysteine and the closing phenylalanine or tryptophan. Fields, in order: V gene, clone size, D gene, J gene, CDR3 DNA, CDR3 protein. The D gene is left open where the match is weak. Only some rows state a clone size, as once, few, many or a class for expanded clones.

V gene: TRBV18
clone size: -
D gene: -
J gene: TRBJ2-7
CDR3 DNA: TGTGCCAGCTCCCCAGCGGGTCCCTACGAGCAGTACTTC
CDR3 protein: CASSPAGPYEQYF

V gene: TRBV19
clone size: -
D gene: TRBD2
J gene: TRBJ2-7
CDR3 DNA: TGTGCCAGTAGCCTAGCGGGGATCTCCTACGAGCAGTACTTC
CDR3 protein: CASSLAGISYEQYF

V gene: TRBV5-6
clone size: -
D gene: -
J gene: TRBJ1-2
CDR3 DNA: TGTGCCAGCAGCCAGGGTGACTATGGCTACACCTTC
CDR3 protein: CASSQGDYGYTF

V gene: TRBV13
clone size: -
D gene: TRBD1
J gene: TRBJ1-2
CDR3 DNA: TGTGCCAGCAGCATAACGGGACAGGGCTATGGCTACACCTTC
CDR3 protein: CASSITGQGYGYTF

V gene: TRBV3-1/TRBV3-2
clone size: -
D gene: -
J gene: TRBJ2-6
CDR3 DNA: TGTGCCAGCAGCCAGGACAGTTCTGGGGCCAACGTCCTGACTTTC
CDR3 protein: CASSQDSSGANVLTF

V gene: TRBV30
clone size: -
D gene: -
J gene: TRBJ1-5
CDR3 DNA: TGTGCCTGGAGTGTGGGGGGTAATCAGCCCCAGCATTTT
CDR3 protein: CAWSVGGNQPQHF

V gene: TRBV27
clone size: -
D gene: TRBD2
J gene: TRBJ2-5
CDR3 DNA: TGTGCCAGCAGTTCCACCCGACTAGCGGGAGTGGAGACCCAGTACTTC
CDR3 protein: CASSSTRLAGVETQYF

V gene: TRBV27
clone size: few
D gene: -
J gene: TRBJ2-7
CDR3 DNA: TGTGCCAGCAGTTCCGGGTTTGGAATATACGAGCAGTACTTC
CDR3 protein: CASSSGFGIYEQYF

V gene: TRBV6-5
clone size: -
D gene: -
J gene: TRBJ2-3
CDR3 DNA: TGTGCCAGGTGGAGTCTAGCCCCAGATACGCAGTATTTT
CDR3 protein: CARWSLAPDTQYF

V gene: TRBV5-5
clone size: -
D gene: -
J gene: TRBJ1-3
CDR3 DNA: TGTGCCAGCAGCCCCAGGTCTGAATCTGGAAACACCATATATTTT
CDR3 protein: CASSPRSESGNTIYF